The 14 T cell receptor beta chains presented below share a single source sample, sequenced in a study of early T cells in non-severe SARS-CoV-2 infection. In TCRdb, the 5' RACE reads were re-called with MiXCR into one record per CDR3 protein. The sample includes tens of thousands of distinct CDR3 sequences, about 4% seen only once; the top ten take over 3%. Material: whole blood. The receptors here all came from an adult who was a healthcare worker with PCR-confirmed SARS-CoV-2 infection or an uninfected control (not recorded which).

This clonotype was seen many times. The chain has TRBV19 and TRBJ2-5, with D perhaps matching TRBD1 (6 bases). V gave up 4 bases and J gave up 0 bases, with 12 bases separating them. CDR1 and CDR2 from the germline V gene are LNHDA and SQIVND (reference sequence). The CDR3 is made up of 15 amino acids. This CDR3 reads CASSKADRHQETQYF. The DNA for the CDR3 is TGTGCCAGTAGTAAGGCGGACAGACACCAAGAGACCCAGTACTTC.

This clonotype was picked up a small number of times. The chain employs TRBV9 and TRBJ1-1; D not resolved. Per germline, CDR1 SGDLS and CDR2 YYNGEE. This CDR3 has 17 residues. Between the trimmed V and J ends, which lost 1 base and 0 bases, there was a span of 16 bases. The CDR3 loop is CASSVLPFGSMNTEAFF. In DNA form, the CDR3 reads TGTGCCAGCAGCGTACTCCCTTTTGGGAGCATGAACACTGAAGCTTTCTTT.

This clonotype was detected many times. This chain links TRBV29-1 with TRBJ1-3; D call uncertain. Germline loops: CDR1 SQVTM, CDR2 ANQGSEA. Between the trimmed V and J ends, which lost 1 base and 5 bases, there was a span of 9 bases. This CDR3 is 13 amino acids long. The CDR3: CSVEGEGRNTIYF. The CDR3 coding sequence is TGCAGCGTTGAAGGCGAGGGCAGAAACACCATATATTTT. Complete variable domain (other parts from reference TRBV29-1 and TRBJ1-3): SAVISQKPSRDICQRGTSLTIQCQVDSQVTMMFWYRQQPGQSLTLIATANQGSEATYESGFVIDKFPISRPNLTFSTLTVSNMSPEDSSIYLCSVEGEGRNTIYFGEGSWLTVV.

This clonotype was counted ten times or more. Here the CDR3 reads CASSQETYHNYANTQYF. As DNA, the CDR3 is TGTGCCAGCAGCCAAGAGACCTATCACAACTATGCTAATACGCAGTATTTT. The chain links TRBV4-2 to TRBJ2-3; no reliable D call. Deletions cut 0 bases from V and 7 bases from J, with 20 bases between. Germline V CDR1 and CDR2: LGHNA, YNFKEQ. CDR3 length equals 17 residues.

This clonotype was counted ten times or more. The genes are TRBV12-3 or TRBV12-4 and TRBJ1-1; D possibly corresponds to TRBD1 (5 bases). This CDR3 is 16 amino acids long. V lost 5 bases and J 2 bases, leaving 18 bases between the germline ends. The CDR3 reads CASSPSVRGPNTEAFF. CDR3 bases: TGTGCCAGCAGTCCATCTGTGCGGGGACCTAACACTGAAGCTTTCTTT.

This clonotype was recorded at least ten times. The rearrangement joins TRBV20-1 to TRBJ2-7; tentatively, D is TRBD1 (7 bases). Germline V gene data show CDR1 as DFQATT and CDR2 as SNEGSKA (reference sequence). V was clipped by 5 bases and J by 4 bases, with 15 bases between them. CDR3 length: 13 residues. This chain's CDR3 is CSAPPQGGYEQYF. CDR3 DNA sequence: TGCAGTGCTCCTCCCCAGGGGGGTTACGAGCAGTACTTC.

As concerns this clonotype: This may be a read error, as it is one base from a much larger clone. The V and J genes are TRBV2 and TRBJ2-5; weak D call: TRBD1 (6 bases). The germline gives CDR1 SNHLY, CDR2 FYNNEI. The CDR3 consists of 12 residues. The CDR3 is CAGSGTSETQYF. The CDR3 DNA reads TGTGCCGGCAGTGGGACAAGTGAGACCCAGTACTTC.

In this sample, this clonotype turned up many times. The chain uses TRBV6-1 and TRBJ2-1; TRBD2 matches at 7 bases. The CDR3 totals 14 residues. Germline V gene data show CDR1 as MNHNS and CDR2 as SASEGT. V was pared by 1 base and J by 9 bases, with 6 bases of the junction left unmatched. The CDR3 nucleotides read TGTGCCAGCAGTGAAGGAGGCGGGAGAGGTGAGCAGTTCTTC. Its translation: CASSEGGGRGEQFF.

Ten or more counts support this clonotype. V and J are TRBV27 and TRBJ2-3; no definite D call. The V and J ends lost 6 bases and 2 bases respectively, with 12 bases between them. Germline-derived CDR1 and CDR2 are MNHEY and SMNVEV (reference sequence). The CDR3 consists of 14 residues. CDR3 DNA: TGTGCCAGCAGCCCCGACGAGAACACAGATACGCAGTATTTT. This sequence encodes CASSPDENTDTQYF.

In this sample, this clonotype is medium-sized (0.01 to 0.1%). The chain joins TRBV9 to TRBJ2-3; D not resolved. Germline V gene sequence: CDR1 SGDLS, CDR2 YYNGEE. The ends were cut back, 0 bases at V and 10 bases at J, with 6 bases in the middle. CDR3 size: 11 residues. The CDR3 region is CASSVDRAQYF. The CDR3 DNA follows: TGTGCCAGCAGCGTAGACCGGGCGCAGTATTTT.

This clonotype was counted ten times or more. The chain recombines TRBV3-1 with TRBJ2-3; D uncertain. Germline assignment: CDR1 LGHDT and CDR2 YNNKEL (reference sequence). The ends were cut back, 0 bases at V and 2 bases at J, with 12 bases in the middle. There are 16 residues in the CDR3. Written as DNA, the CDR3 is TGTGCCAGCAGCCAAGATGAGCGCCTACTCACAGATACGCAGTATTTT. Residues: CASSQDERLLTDTQYF.

This clonotype has a count of ten or more. The chain couples TRBV19 to TRBJ2-1; 7 nucleotides line up with TRBD2. CDR1 LNHDA and CDR2 SQIVND come from the germline V gene (reference sequence). The V segment lost 3 bases and the J segment 8 bases; nucleotides outside the gene matches: 10. The CDR3 loop spans 15 amino acids. The CDR3 loop reads CASSMGGSGADEQFF. The CDR3 DNA follows: TGTGCCAGTAGTATGGGAGGGTCCGGAGCCGATGAGCAGTTCTTC.

Many counts were recorded for this clonotype. J is TRBJ2-1 and V is TRBV11-2, with D perhaps TRBD2 (5 bases). The CDR3 spans 17 residues. The ends were cut back, 0 bases at V and 6 bases at J, with 18 bases in the middle. Germline V gives CDR1 SGHAT, CDR2 FQNNGV. DNA for the CDR3: TGTGCCAGCAGCTTAGAGTCCTTTAGGTCTAGCCTCAATGAGCAGTTCTTC. This codes for CASSLESFRSSLNEQFF.

This clonotype showed up many times. V and J are TRBV20-1 and TRBJ2-7; tentative D call: TRBD2 (5 bases). The germline V gene encodes CDR1 DFQATT and CDR2 SNEGSKA (reference sequence). The CDR3 contains 15 residues. Trimming pared 0 bases from V and 3 bases from J, leaving 15 bases between. This chain's CDR3 is CSARDPGGSGYEQYF. For the CDR3, the DNA is TGCAGTGCTAGAGACCCTGGTGGCAGCGGCTACGAGCAGTACTTC.